These T cell receptor beta chains were read from a single sample in a study of shared T cell receptors in the human thymus. Assay used: immunoSEQ multiplex PCR; TCRdb lists only in-frame clones, some missing. Of 630,000 or so clones listed, more than 75% are singletons. The sample was also linked to a second study, of human thymus T cells.

The sequencing sample was made of thymocytes. The receptors derive from a boy under three years old with a congenital heart defect. Both conserved end residues are part of each CDR3. The D gene is left open where the match is weak. Some rows have no size entry. The others give once, few or many, or a class for an expanded clone.

>TRBJ2-7|TRBV7-8|NA|TRBD2
TGTGCCAGCAGCTCACTAGCGGGAGGGCTCGAGCAGTACTTC
CASSSLAGGLEQYF
>TRBJ1-3|TRBV7-2|NA|NA
TGTGCCAGCAGCTTAGGCCTGCTCGGGTCTGGAAACACCATATATTTT
CASSLGLLGSGNTIYF
>TRBJ2-1|TRBV16|NA|NA
TGTGCCAGCAGCCATCGGACAGATTCAAACTACAATGAGCAGTTCTTC
CASSHRTDSNYNEQFF
>TRBJ1-2|TRBV14|NA|NA
TGTGCCAGCAGCCAAGATGGGCGACGGTATGGCTACACCTTC
CASSQDGRRYGYTF
>TRBJ2-7|TRBV4-3|NA|TRBD2
TGCGCCAGCAGCCATTTAGCGGGAGTTTGGAGCGAGCAGTACTTC
CASSHLAGVWSEQYF
>TRBJ2-4|TRBV5-4|few|TRBD1
TGTGCCAGCAGCCCGGACAGGCAGCTAGCCAAAAACATTCAGTACTTC
CASSPDRQLAKNIQYF
>TRBJ2-5|TRBV5-1|NA|TRBD2
TGCGCCAGCAGCTTGGAACGAAAGGGACTAGCGGGGGAACCGTACCAAGAGACCCAGTACTTC
CASSLERKGLAGEPYQETQYF
>TRBJ2-7|TRBV27|NA|TRBD2
TGTGCCAGCAGTTTCGTACTAGCGGGAGTCCACGAGCAGTACTTC
CASSFVLAGVHEQYF
>TRBJ1-6|TRBV14|NA|TRBD1
TGTGCCAGCAGCCAATCCGGGACAGGGAACTCACCCCTCCACTTT
CASSQSGTGNSPLHF
>TRBJ1-5|TRBV19|NA|TRBD1
TGTGCCAGTACCAGTACGAGCGGGACAGGGGGAGATCAGCCCCAGCATTTT
CASTSTSGTGGDQPQHF
>TRBJ1-2|TRBV4-1|NA|TRBD1
TGCGCCAGCAGCCCGCACTCGACAGGGCACCCCGACTATGGCTACACCTTC
CASSPHSTGHPDYGYTF
>TRBJ2-3|TRBV28|once|NA
TGTGCCAGCAGTTCGACAGGTAAAACAGATACGCAGTATTTT
CASSSTGKTDTQYF
>TRBJ2-3|TRBV5-1|NA|NA
TGCGCCAGCAGCTTGGGGCGGGGCCCTGGCACAGATACGCAGTATTTT
CASSLGRGPGTDTQYF
>TRBJ2-4|TRBV18|NA|NA
TGTGCCAGCTCACCACCGGATCTGGGGGGACCAAGTCAAGCCAAAAACATTCAGTACTTC
CASSPPDLGGPSQAKNIQYF
>TRBJ1-1|TRBV5-1|NA|TRBD1
TGCGCCAGCAGCTCGGACAGGGTGACTGCTGAAGCTTTCTTT
CASSSDRVTAEAFF
>TRBJ1-1|TRBV5-6|few|NA
TGTGCCAGCAGCTTTAGAAATTTAGAGGGGGTTTCTCGGGCTTTCTTT
CASSFRNLEGVSRAFF
>TRBJ1-5|TRBV10-3|NA|TRBD1
TGTGCCATCAGTGGGGACAGGGGCGGGAGCAATCAGCCCCAGCATTTT
CAISGDRGGSNQPQHF
>TRBJ2-5|TRBV29-1|NA|TRBD1
TGCAGCGTTGAAGCGACAGGGGTGAAACGACAAGAGACCCAGTACTTC
CSVEATGVKRQETQYF
>TRBJ1-1|TRBV2|NA|TRBD1
TGTGCCAGCAGCGAGCGAGGGGACAGGGACGACACTGAAGCTTTCTTT
CASSERGDRDDTEAFF
>TRBJ1-6|TRBV5-6|NA|TRBD1
TGTGCCAGCAGTCTCGACAGGGACTCCCTCCACTTT
CASSLDRDSLHF
>TRBJ2-7|TRBV15|NA|TRBD1
TGTGCCACCAGCACCCGGATGGGGACAGGGGGGTACGAGCAGTACTTC
CATSTRMGTGGYEQYF
>TRBJ2-2|TRBV7-2|NA|TRBD1
TGTGCCAGCAGCTTAAGGGCTTCCAGGGGGCCCACCGGGGAGCTGTTTTTT
CASSLRASRGPTGELFF
>TRBJ2-2|TRBV5-1|NA|TRBD1
TGCGCCAGCAGCCCTAAGAAGGACAGGGGGCAGGGTATGAGGGAGCTGTTTTTT
CASSPKKDRGQGMRELFF
>TRBJ2-7|TRBV5-1|once|NA
TGCGCCAGCAGCTTGGTACAGGGCCTACCAACCTACGAGCAGTACTTC
CASSLVQGLPTYEQYF
>TRBJ2-7|TRBV27|few|NA
TGTGCCAGCAGTTTCAACAGGGCCCACGAGCAGTACTTC
CASSFNRAHEQYF
>TRBJ1-6|TRBV19|NA|NA
TGTGCCAGTAGTCTAGAGGGAGAATCCTATAATTCACCCCTCCACTTT
CASSLEGESYNSPLHF
>TRBJ2-2|TRBV12-5|NA|NA
TGTGCTAGTGGTACCGGACAGAACACCGGGGAGCTGTTTTTT
CASGTGQNTGELFF
>TRBJ1-5|TRBV28|NA|NA
TGTGCCAGCAGTTACGACAGTGGGCCTCATAGCAATCAGCCCCAGCATTTT
CASSYDSGPHSNQPQHF
>TRBJ2-3|TRBV5-1|NA|NA
TGCGCCAGCAGCGCAGGACACTCGGATACGCAGTATTTT
CASSAGHSDTQYF
>TRBJ2-7|TRBV28|NA|TRBD1
TGTGCCAGCAGTCCGTCGGACAGGCCGGGGACCTACGAGCAGTACTTC
CASSPSDRPGTYEQYF
>TRBJ1-3|TRBV20-1|few|NA
TGCAGTGCTAGATATGGAAACACCATATATTTT
CSARYGNTIYF
>TRBJ2-2|TRBV5-4|NA|TRBD2
TGTGCCAGCAGCTTGGTTACTAGCGGATACACCGGGGAGCTGTTTTTT
CASSLVTSGYTGELFF
>TRBJ2-7|TRBV29-1|few|TRBD1
TGCAGCGTTGAAGGTGGGACAGGGTCCCACGAGCAGTACTTC
CSVEGGTGSHEQYF
>TRBJ2-7|TRBV5-4|NA|TRBD1
TGTGCCAGCAGCTTGCGGTCACAGGGGGCCTACGAGCAGTACTTC
CASSLRSQGAYEQYF